Following are 17 T cell receptor beta chains from one sample sequenced in a study of T cell changes during pregnancy in multiple sclerosis. The assay was immunoSEQ multiplex PCR, and TCRdb's table has in-frame clones only and misses some. The table has around 62,000 clones, about 91% seen once; the top ten hold 0.76%. The material was CD4+ T cells from peripheral blood mononuclear cells, obtained in the first trimester of pregnancy. These receptors were taken from a female donor with multiple sclerosis, enrolled in a pregnancy study.

The chain has TRBV29-1 and TRBJ1-3, with D possibly being TRBD1 (5 bases). The V end lost 4 bases, the J end lost 0 bases, and 13 bases lay between the germline ends. The CDR3 has 15 residues. Looked up from germline, CDR1 is SQVTM and CDR2 is ANQGSEA. CDR3 DNA: TGCAGCGTTGGGAAGGGGCCTTCCTCTGGAAACACCATATATTTT. It yields the protein CSVGKGPSSGNTIYF.

The chain joins TRBV4-3 to TRBJ1-4; possible D gene TRBD1, 6 bases. The CDR3 is 13 amino acids. Germline V gene sequence: CDR1 LGHNA, CDR2 YSLEER. The V and J ends lost 4 bases and 10 bases respectively, with 13 bases between them. The chain's CDR3 is CASSPQQGGKLFF. CDR3 coding DNA: TGCGCCAGCAGCCCGCAACAGGGTGGAAAACTGTTTTTT.

This chain joins TRBV25-1 and TRBJ1-2; TRBD1 agrees at 7 bases. The germline gives CDR1 MGHDK, CDR2 SYGVNS. V gave up 6 bases and J gave up 4 bases; unmatched junction bases: 5. The CDR3 totals 13 residues. The CDR3, as DNA: TGTGCCAGCAGCTTAGACAGGGCCTATGGCTACACCTTC. It specifies CASSLDRAYGYTF.

The genes are TRBV7-3 and TRBJ2-6; TRBD1 matches 8 bases. The CDR3 extends over 19 amino acids. CDR1 is SGHTA, CDR2 FQGTGA, per germline. V lost 5 bases and J lost 0; bases outside the gene matches: 12. The CDR3 DNA reads as TGTGCCAGCAGCAATCAGGGGGCGCGTACGCGCTCTGGGGCCAACGTCCTGACTTTC. The encoded protein is CASSNQGARTRSGANVLTF. The full variable domain, in which reference TRBV7-3 and TRBJ2-6 provide the parts outside the CDR3, is GAGVSQTPSNKVTEKGKYVELRCDPISGHTALYWYRQSLGQGPEFLIYFQGTGAADDSGLPNDRFFAVRPEGSVSTLKIQRTERGDSAVYLCASSNQGARTRSGANVLTFGAGSRLTVL.

The rearrangement joins TRBV10-3 to TRBJ2-7, with 8 bases that match TRBD2. Germline loops: CDR1 ENHRY, CDR2 SYGVKD. CDR3 length: 12 residues. Unmatched junction bases numbered 2, after V lost 8 bases and J lost 2 bases. The chain's CDR3 is CAIRGGTYEQYF. The CDR3 DNA sequence: TGTGCCATCCGGGGGGGTACCTACGAGCAGTACTTC.

This clone has a single count. The chain recombines TRBV2 with TRBJ2-1, with 7 bases that match TRBD1. The germline V gene has CDR1 SNHLY and CDR2 FYNNEI. V lost 3 bases, J lost 7 bases, and 12 bases stayed unmatched. The CDR3 covers 16 residues. The CDR3: CASSDPGQAKGNEQFF. CDR3 nucleotide sequence: TGTGCCAGCAGTGACCCCGGACAGGCCAAAGGGAATGAGCAGTTCTTC.

This clone was picked up one time. The chain has TRBV7-9 and TRBJ1-2, with a tentative D call TRBD1 (6 bases). The germline V gene encodes CDR1 SEHNR and CDR2 FQNEAQ (reference sequence). The CDR3 length is 14 residues. Trimming took 5 bases from V and 0 from J, leaving 10 bases between them. In DNA, the CDR3 is TGTGCCAGCAGCGCAGGGGTAGCTAACTATGGCTACACCTTC. Translation: CASSAGVANYGYTF.

As concerns this clone: At one end the junction does not follow the germline gene, possibly because of a read error. The J gene is TRBJ1-6, the V gene TRBV7-2; D not resolved. The CDR3 has 12 amino acids. Germline V CDR1 and CDR2: SGHTA, FQGNSA. DNA of the CDR3: TGTGCCAGCAGTTTAGTAAATTCACCCCTCCACTTT. This encodes CASSLVNSPLHF.

The chain combines TRBV9 with TRBJ2-7, with TRBD1 as a possible D gene (6 bases). V lost 0 bases and J 10 bases, leaving 20 bases between the germline ends. Germline V lookup: CDR1 SGDLS, CDR2 YYNGEE. This CDR3 has 15 residues. The DNA of the CDR3 is TGTGCCAGCAGCGTAGGGGCCGGGCCCCTACAGGGCCAGTACTTC. It specifies CASSVGAGPLQGQYF.

The rearrangement joins TRBV2 to TRBJ2-5; 7 bases are shared with TRBD2. CDR3 length: 15 residues. Per the germline V gene, CDR1 is SNHLY and CDR2 is FYNNEI. V dropped 6 bases and J dropped 5; count of bases not matched to a gene: 12. The CDR3 loop is CASSQRGAGVETQYF. The CDR3 DNA reads TGTGCCAGCAGCCAGCGGGGTGCGGGGGTTGAGACCCAGTACTTC.

V usage is TRBV7-2 and J usage is TRBJ2-1; D gene unclear. Trimming stripped 6 bases from V and 0 bases from J, with 15 bases between. Germline lookup yields CDR1 SGHTA and CDR2 FQGNSA. The CDR3 sequence is 16 residues long. CDR3 protein: CASRSLVGSSYNEQFF. The CDR3 region has the DNA TGTGCCAGCAGGTCTCTGGTGGGCTCCTCCTACAATGAGCAGTTCTTC. The variable domain in full, completed from reference TRBV7-2 and TRBJ2-1, reads GAGVSQSPSNKVTEKGKDVELRCDPISGHTALYWYRQSLGQGLEFLIYFQGNSAPDKSGLPSDRFSAERTGGSVSTLTIQRTQQEDSAVYLCASRSLVGSSYNEQFFGPGTRLTVL.

This sequence joins TRBV19 and TRBJ2-7; no firm D call. This CDR3 region has 13 residues. Germline values: CDR1 LNHDA, CDR2 SQIVND (reference sequence). V was clipped by 5 bases and J by 2 bases, with 10 bases between them. CDR3 loop: CASSLREPYEQYF. The CDR3 DNA is TGTGCCAGTAGTCTCCGAGAGCCCTACGAGCAGTACTTC.

This clone appeared once. The chain uses TRBV4-3 and TRBJ1-4, with D possibly being TRBD1 (5 bases). CDR1 LGHNA and CDR2 YSLEER come from the germline V gene. The CDR3 has 14 residues. The V end lost 4 bases, the J end lost 0 bases, and 6 bases lay between the germline ends. The CDR3 is CASSLQATNEKLFF. For the CDR3, the DNA is TGCGCCAGCAGCCTACAGGCAACTAATGAAAAACTGTTTTTT.

V gene TRBV4-1 combines with J gene TRBJ2-7; 14 nucleotides line up with TRBD2. Losses at the gene ends were 1 base for V and 3 bases for J; bases not matched to a gene: 2. This CDR3 is built from 16 residues. CDR1 MGHRA and CDR2 YSYEKL come from the germline V gene. Here the CDR3 DNA reads TGCGCCAGCAGCCAAGCCGGGACTAGCGGGGGCTACGAGCAGTACTTC. It codes for CASSQAGTSGGYEQYF.

The V call is TRBV4-2, the J call TRBJ1-6; no clear D. V dropped 8 bases and J dropped 13 bases, with 15 bases sitting between them. This CDR3 comprises 12 residues. Germline V CDR1 and CDR2: LGHNA, YNFKEQ. The CDR3 region is CASGLEAGPLHF. The CDR3 DNA is TGTGCCAGCGGCCTGGAGGCGGGGCCCCTCCACTTT.

This clone was recorded a few times. The V gene is TRBV6-5, the J gene TRBJ2-7; 7 bases align to TRBD1. Germline values: CDR1 MNHEY, CDR2 SVGAGI. The CDR3 spans 15 residues. V was clipped by 5 bases and J by 1 base; unmatched bases: 8. CDR3 DNA: TGTGCCAGCAGTCCGGACAGGCAGCGATCCTACGAGCAGTACTTC. Amino acid sequence: CASSPDRQRSYEQYF.

This clone has just one count. The chain combines TRBV6-5 with TRBJ1-1; 7 bases fit TRBD1. The V and J ends lost 1 base and 0 bases, in that order; junction bases with no gene match: 5. The CDR3 sequence is 16 residues long. Germline V lookup: CDR1 MNHEY, CDR2 SVGAGI. Here the CDR3 DNA reads TGTGCCAGCAGTTACTTCTCGGGACAGCTGAACACTGAAGCTTTCTTT. Its translation is CASSYFSGQLNTEAFF.